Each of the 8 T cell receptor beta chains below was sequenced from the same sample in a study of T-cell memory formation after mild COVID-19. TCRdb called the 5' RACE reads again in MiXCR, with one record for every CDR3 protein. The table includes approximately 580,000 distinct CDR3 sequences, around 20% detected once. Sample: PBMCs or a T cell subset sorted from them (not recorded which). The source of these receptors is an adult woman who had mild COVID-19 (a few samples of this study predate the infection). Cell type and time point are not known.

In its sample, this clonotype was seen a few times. The CDR3 DNA sequence: TGTGCCAGCAGCCTAATTGAAGGGGAAGAGACCCAGTACTTC. Residues: CASSLIEGEETQYF. The chain couples TRBV5-4 to TRBJ2-5; weak D call: TRBD1 (5 bases). Germline CDR1 and CDR2: SGHNT and YYREEE (reference sequence). The CDR3 has 14 residues. V was pared by 4 bases and J by 3 bases, with 13 bases between. The variable domain in full, completed from reference TRBV5-4 and TRBJ2-5, reads ETGVTQSPTHLIKTRGQQVTLRCSSQSGHNTVSWYQQALGQGPQFIFQYYREEENGRGNFPPRFSGLQFPNYSSELNVNALELDDSALYLCASSLIEGEETQYFGPGTRLLVL.

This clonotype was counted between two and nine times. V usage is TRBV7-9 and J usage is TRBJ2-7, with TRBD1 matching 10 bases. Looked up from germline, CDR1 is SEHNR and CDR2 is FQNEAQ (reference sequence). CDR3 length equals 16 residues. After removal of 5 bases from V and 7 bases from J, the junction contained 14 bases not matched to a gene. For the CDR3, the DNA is TGTGCCAGCAGCACTCCCGGGACAGGGGCCTATGGGGAGCAGTACTTC. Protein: CASSTPGTGAYGEQYF.

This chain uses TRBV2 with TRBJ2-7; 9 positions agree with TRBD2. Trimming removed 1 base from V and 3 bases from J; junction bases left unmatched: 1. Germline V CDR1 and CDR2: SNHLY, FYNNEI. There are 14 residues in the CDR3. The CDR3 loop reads CASSEGLAVYEQYF. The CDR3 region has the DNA TGTGCCAGCAGTGAAGGACTAGCGGTCTACGAGCAGTACTTC.

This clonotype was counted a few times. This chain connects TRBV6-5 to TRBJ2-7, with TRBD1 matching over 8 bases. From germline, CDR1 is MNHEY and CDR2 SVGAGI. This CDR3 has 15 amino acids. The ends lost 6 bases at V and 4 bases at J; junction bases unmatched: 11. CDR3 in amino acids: CASRRRQGWSYEQYF. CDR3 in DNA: TGTGCCAGCAGACGGAGACAGGGGTGGTCATACGAGCAGTACTTC.

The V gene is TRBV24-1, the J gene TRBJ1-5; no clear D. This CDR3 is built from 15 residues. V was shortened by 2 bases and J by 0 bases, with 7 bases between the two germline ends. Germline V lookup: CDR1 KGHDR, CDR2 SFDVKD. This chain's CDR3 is CATSDSGYSNQPQHF. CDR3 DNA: TGTGCCACCAGTGATTCGGGATATAGCAATCAGCCCCAGCATTTT.

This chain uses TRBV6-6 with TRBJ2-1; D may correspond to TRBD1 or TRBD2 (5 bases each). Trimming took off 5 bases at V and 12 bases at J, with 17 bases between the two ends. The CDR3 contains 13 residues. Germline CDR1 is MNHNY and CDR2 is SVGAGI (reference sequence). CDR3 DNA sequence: TGTGCCAGCAGTACGGGGCCAATTCAAGGGCAGTTCTTC. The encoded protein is CASSTGPIQGQFF.

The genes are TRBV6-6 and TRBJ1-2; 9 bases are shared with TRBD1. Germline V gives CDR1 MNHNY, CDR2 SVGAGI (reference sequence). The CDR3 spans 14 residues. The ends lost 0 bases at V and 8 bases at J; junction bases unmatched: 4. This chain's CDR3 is CASSYSGQGPGYTF. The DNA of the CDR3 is TGTGCCAGCAGTTACTCGGGACAGGGACCCGGCTACACCTTC.

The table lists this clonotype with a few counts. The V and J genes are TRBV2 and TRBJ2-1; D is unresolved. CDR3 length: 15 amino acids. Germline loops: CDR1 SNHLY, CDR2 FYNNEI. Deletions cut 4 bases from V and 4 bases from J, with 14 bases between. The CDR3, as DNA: TGTGCCAGCAGTGGCTTGGTGTACAGTTACAATGAGCAGTTCTTC. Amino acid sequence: CASSGLVYSYNEQFF. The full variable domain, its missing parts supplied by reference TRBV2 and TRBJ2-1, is EPEVTQTPSHQVTQMGQEVILRCVPISNHLYFYWYRQILGQKVEFLVSFYNNEISEKSEIFDDQFSVERPDGSNFTLKIRSTKLEDSAMYFCASSGLVYSYNEQFFGPGTRLTVL.